Sequencing of this T cell receptor (beta chain) was carried out in a study of sequential checkpoint blockade in melanoma. Study summary: DNA from more than 75 pretreatment tumor samples underwent TCRβ immunosequencing. After nivolumab or ipilimumab alone, about two dozen patients had week-13 rebiopsies.

Assay: immunoSEQ multiplex PCR; the TCRdb copy retains only in-frame clones and omits some. Altogether about 6,800 clones are present, over 25% being singletons, with the ten largest covering approximately 23%. The treatment is: randomized to nivolumab then ipilimumab (arm A) or the reverse (arm B). No patient had prior DNA-damaging chemotherapy. Source: tumor tissue (inferred from file names), taken from a patient given nivolumab and ipilimumab in sequence. This receptor was taken from a human donor with melanoma.

The CDR3: CASSPPTRDEQFF. The CDR3 nucleotides read TGTGCCAGCTCACCCCCTACTCGGGATGAGCAGTTCTTC. V is TRBV18 and J is TRBJ2-1, with D hard to call. The CDR3 totals 13 residues. V dropped 3 bases and J dropped 8 bases, with 11 bases sitting between them. Looked up from germline, CDR1 is KGHSH and CDR2 is LQKENI.